There are many counts of the clone carrying this TCR beta chain. Its antigen is currently unknown. The data derive from a study of early T cells in non-severe SARS-CoV-2 infection. Study-wide context: RNA in bulk from unsorted whole blood was sequenced, and chains were unpaired. Broader study findings: Matching against VDJdb likely underestimated virus-specific expansions, favoring anti-spike CD8.

Trimming removed 10 bases from V and 3 bases from J, with 16 bases in between. This CDR3 has 13 residues. Per germline, CDR1 SNHLY and CDR2 FYNNEI. TCRdb passed the 5' RACE reads through MiXCR, listing each CDR3 protein once. The table includes fewer than 110,000 distinct CDR3 sequences, around 10% detected once. The chain is built from TRBV2 and TRBJ2-7; D remains unclear. The TCR comes from an adult who was a healthcare worker with PCR-confirmed SARS-CoV-2 infection or an uninfected control (not recorded which). The sample consisted of whole blood. The CDR3 loop reads CAIQSRPFYEQYF. CDR3 in DNA: TGTGCCATCCAGTCCAGACCCTTCTACGAGCAGTACTTC. The variable domain in full, completed from reference TRBV2 and TRBJ2-7, reads EPEVTQTPSHQVTQMGQEVILRCVPISNHLYFYWYRQILGQKVEFLVSFYNNEISEKSEIFDDQFSVERPDGSNFTLKIRSTKLEDSAMYFCAIQSRPFYEQYFGPGTRLTVT.